The 24 T cell receptor beta chains given below trace back to one sample, sequenced in a study of regulatory T cells in long-lasting Graves disease. Sequencing libraries for TCR beta were prepared with iRepertoire HTBI primers and Arm-PCR of CDR3 regions. TCRdb analysed the multiplex PCR reads with MiXCR anew, one entry per CDR3 protein. The repertoire includes hundreds of thousands of distinct CDR3 sequences, 20% to 25% of them detected once, and roughly 7% sits in the top ten. Time point meaning: persistent/refractory GD, antithyroid drugs over 5 years with positive TRAb. The TCR library used RNA extracted from PBMCs. The sample was peripheral blood mononuclear cells (PBMCs), taken when the disease was refractory, from a patient treated with antithyroid drugs. The receptors originated from a female donor with Graves disease.

This clonotype was seen only a few times. CDR3 sequence (DNA): TGCGCCAGCAGCTTACCTGCGGAGTTCGGAGCCTTTTGGACCCAGTACTTC. Encoded protein: CASSLPAEFGAFWTQYF. The rearrangement links TRBV5-1 to TRBJ2-5; D gene ambiguous. Trimming shortened V by 2 bases and J by 7 bases, and 24 bases separated the two germline ends. This CDR3 has 17 amino acids. Germline CDR1 reads SGHRS; CDR2 reads YFSETQ.

As for this clonotype: It may be a read error: a sequence one base away is much more abundant. The chain is built from TRBV25-1 and TRBJ2-7, with no clear D. The CDR3 consists of 15 residues. V gave up 8 bases and J gave up 0 bases, with 17 bases separating them. From germline, CDR1 is MGHDK and CDR2 SYGVNS. The CDR3 DNA is TGTGCCAGCGGTGTTGGCAGGCTTAGCTCCTACGAGCAGTACTTC. This gives the protein CASGVGRLSSYEQYF.

The chain links TRBV6-1 to TRBJ2-1; possibly TRBD1 for D (7 bases). V lost 5 bases and J 1 base, leaving 15 bases between the germline ends. The CDR3 is 16 residues long. Germline V gene sequence: CDR1 MNHNS, CDR2 SASEGT. DNA of the CDR3: TGTGCCAGCAGTCGAAGCCAGGGGGGTTCCTACAATGAGCAGTTCTTC. Its translation is CASSRSQGGSYNEQFF.

In the case of this clonotype: No conserved phenylalanine or tryptophan is present at the end of the CDR3, so a read error is the likely explanation. The rearrangement links TRBV19 to TRBJ1-4, with D maybe TRBD1 (5 bases). V dropped 5 bases and J dropped 8 bases, with 18 bases sitting between them. Germline CDR1 is LNHDA and CDR2 is SQIVND (reference sequence). The CDR3 sequence is 15 residues long. This chain's CDR3 is CASSAVRQGGEKLFS. The CDR3 region has the DNA TGTGCCAGTAGTGCCGTTCGGCAGGGAGGCGAAAAACTGTTTTCT.

This clonotype has just a few counts. This chain links TRBV6-5 with TRBJ2-1; D unclear. V was shortened by 0 bases and J by 7 bases, with 4 bases between the two germline ends. CDR1 is MNHEY, CDR2 SVGAGI, per germline. The CDR3 covers 12 residues. CDR3 residues: CASSYSLNEQFF. Written as DNA, the CDR3 is TGTGCCAGCAGTTACTCGTTAAATGAGCAGTTCTTC.

This clonotype has ten or more counts. The chain couples TRBV28 to TRBJ2-7, with D possibly being TRBD1 or TRBD2 (5 bases each). CDR1 and CDR2 from the germline V gene are MDHEN and SYDVKM. V gave up 6 bases and J gave up 2 bases, with 14 bases separating them. The CDR3 is made up of 14 amino acids. CDR3 sequence (DNA): TGTGCCAGCAGCCTGGGGGTTATCCCCTACGAGCAGTACTTC. It specifies CASSLGVIPYEQYF.

The chain has TRBV29-1 and TRBJ2-5, with D unresolved. Germline CDR1 SQVTM, CDR2 ANQGSEA. The V gene lost 0 bases and the J gene lost 4 bases, with 18 bases spanning the gap. This CDR3 is 16 amino acids long. CDR3: CSVEDRFRDARETQYF. CDR3 coding DNA: TGCAGCGTTGAAGATCGGTTTCGAGATGCCCGAGAGACCCAGTACTTC.

J is TRBJ1-5 and V is TRBV10-1; D is unclear. The CDR3 length is 12 residues. With 8 bases removed from V and 9 bases from J, the gap between germline ends came to 14 bases. Germline V gives CDR1 WNHNN, CDR2 SYGVQD (reference sequence). CDR3 in amino acids: CASGSDRRPQHF. The CDR3 DNA reads TGCGCCAGCGGGTCAGATCGGAGGCCCCAGCATTTT.

Remarks on this clonotype: It may be a read error: a sequence one base away is much more abundant. V gene TRBV3-1 combines with J gene TRBJ1-2; D remains unclear. The CDR3 has 16 residues. Trimming pared 2 bases from V and 7 bases from J, leaving 20 bases between. Germline V gives CDR1 LGHDT, CDR2 YNNKEL (reference sequence). The CDR3 sequence: CASSQLGTSLSCGYTF. As DNA, the CDR3 is TGTGCCAGCAGCCAACTCGGAACGTCATTGAGCTGTGGCTACACCTTC.

This clonotype was seen repeatedly, ten times or more. The genes are TRBV6-1 and TRBJ1-6, with 7 bases identical to TRBD1. Trimming at V came to 7 bases and at J to 8 bases, leaving 5 bases not matched to a gene. Germline CDR1 reads MNHNS; CDR2 reads SASEGT. The CDR3 is 13 residues long. For the CDR3, the DNA is TGTGCCAGCACGGGACAGTGGGATTCACCCCTCCACTTT. This sequence encodes CASTGQWDSPLHF.

This clonotype has ten or more counts. V usage is TRBV30 and J usage is TRBJ2-2; D unresolved. CDR1 is GTSNPN and CDR2 is SVGIG in the germline V gene (reference sequence). The CDR3 extends over 15 amino acids. Trimming cost V 2 bases and J 1 base, with 11 bases left between them. The DNA of the CDR3 is TGTGCCTGGAGTCCTTTTGTCCAGAACACCGGGGAGCTGTTTTTT. This encodes CAWSPFVQNTGELFF.

This clonotype has ten or more counts. The chain couples TRBV28 to TRBJ2-5; D is undetermined. CDR3 length equals 13 residues. V was cut by 8 bases and J by 4 bases, with 14 bases left in between. Germline V CDR1 and CDR2: MDHEN, SYDVKM. Here the CDR3 reads CASRWGGRETQYF. The CDR3 DNA reads as TGTGCCAGCCGTTGGGGTGGTAGAGAGACCCAGTACTTC.

The chain recombines TRBV28 with TRBJ2-3; D is unclear. Trimming removed 5 bases at V and 0 bases at J, with 9 bases between. The germline CDR1 and CDR2 sequences are MDHEN and SYDVKM. This CDR3 has 14 residues. CDR3 in amino acids: CASSPGPSTDTQYF. The CDR3, as DNA: TGTGCCAGCAGTCCCGGACCTAGCACAGATACGCAGTATTTT.

The V and J genes are TRBV30 and TRBJ2-7; possible D gene TRBD1, 6 bases. Per germline, CDR1 GTSNPN and CDR2 SVGIG (reference sequence). V dropped 7 bases and J dropped 2 bases, with 12 bases sitting between them. There are 12 residues in the CDR3. CDR3 in amino acids: CASRTGPYEQYF. In DNA form, the CDR3 reads TGTGCCTCACGAACAGGGCCCTACGAGCAGTACTTC. Full variable domain (outside the CDR3, taken from reference TRBV30 and TRBJ2-7): SQTIHQWPATLVQPVGSPLSLECTVEGTSNPNLYWYRQAAGRGLQLLFYSVGIGQISSEVPQNLSASRPQDRQFILSSKKLLLSDSGFYLCASRTGPYEQYFGPGTRLTVT.

This clonotype was recorded at least ten times. CDR3 sequence reads: CASRPPGTGENTIYF. The CDR3, as DNA: TGTGCCAGCAGGCCCCCCGGGACAGGAGAAAACACCATATATTTT. The chain has TRBV11-2 and TRBJ1-3; 8 bases are shared with TRBD1. V shed 6 bases and J 6 bases; nucleotides not matched to a gene: 10. The length of the CDR3 is 15 residues. CDR1 is SGHAT and CDR2 is FQNNGV in the germline V gene.

CDR3 residues: CASSLGPSTGGGSYEQYF. The DNA of the CDR3 is TGCGCCAGCAGCTTGGGTCCTTCCACAGGGGGCGGATCCTACGAGCAGTACTTC. V usage is TRBV5-1 and J usage is TRBJ2-7; 9 nucleotides line up with TRBD1. CDR3 length: 18 amino acids. The germline CDR1 and CDR2 sequences are SGHRS and YFSETQ. V trimming: 0 bases; J trimming: 1 base; junction bases outside the gene matches: 11.

The sample holds many counts of this clonotype. DNA of the CDR3: TGTGCCAGCAGCCCTAGCGGGAGGGCCGGAGAGACCCAGTACTTC. It is translated as CASSPSGRAGETQYF. The genes are TRBV7-9 and TRBJ2-5, with 12 bases aligning to TRBD2. The trim removed 5 bases at V and 4 bases at J, leaving 5 bases unmatched. Germline assignment: CDR1 SEHNR and CDR2 FQNEAQ (reference sequence). This CDR3 is built from 15 residues.

The sample holds a few counts of this clonotype. This chain uses TRBV27 with TRBJ2-3, with D possibly being TRBD1 (6 bases). Trimming removed 10 bases from V and 2 bases from J, with 10 bases in between. CDR1 is MNHEY, CDR2 SMNVEV, per germline (reference sequence). This CDR3 comprises 12 residues. CDR3 nucleotides: TGTGCCACAGGGGATCTCACAGATACGCAGTATTTT. Protein product: CATGDLTDTQYF.

This clonotype occurred a few times. The chain joins TRBV20-1 to TRBJ1-4, with D perhaps TRBD1 (5 bases). Looked up from germline, CDR1 is DFQATT and CDR2 is SNEGSKA (reference sequence). Trimming pared 4 bases from V and 8 bases from J, leaving 17 bases between. This CDR3 comprises 14 residues. For the CDR3, the DNA is TGCAGTGCTATAAGGATAGGGGCAGAAGAAAAACTGTTTTTT. Its protein is CSAIRIGAEEKLFF.

About this clonotype itself: A read error may produce the germline difference seen at one junction end. This chain uses TRBV28 with TRBJ2-5, with TRBD1 identical over 10 bases. Germline loops: CDR1 MDHEN, CDR2 SYDVKM. The CDR3 consists of 14 residues. DNA of the CDR3: TGTGCCAGCAGTGCTACATCGAAATGGACAGGGGGGTGCTTC. It yields the protein CASSATSKWTGGCF. Variable domain in full (rest from reference TRBV28 and TRBJ2-5): DVKVTQSSRYLVKRTGEKVFLECVQDMDHENMFWYRQDPGLGLRLIYFSYDVKMKEKGDIPEGYSVSREKKERFSLILESASTNQTSMYLCASSATSKWTGGCFGPGTRLLVL.

A few counts support this clonotype. The rearrangement links TRBV9 to TRBJ1-1, with TRBD1 matching over 8 bases. V shed 4 bases and J 0 bases; nucleotides not matched to a gene: 5. Germline-derived CDR1 and CDR2 are SGDLS and YYNGEE. This CDR3 has 15 amino acids. DNA for the CDR3: TGTGCCAGCAGCACTTCGGACAGGGTGAACACTGAAGCTTTCTTT. Translation gives CASSTSDRVNTEAFF.

The chain has TRBV19 and TRBJ2-2; 13 bases are a match to TRBD2. Germline CDR1 is LNHDA and CDR2 is SQIVND (reference sequence). V was pared by 5 bases and J by 6 bases, with 3 bases of the junction left unmatched. The CDR3 extends over 15 amino acids. In nucleotides, the CDR3 is TGTGCCAGTAGTGTGGGACTAGCGGGGTCCGGGGAGCTGTTTTTT. Its protein product is CASSVGLAGSGELFF. The variable domain in full, completed from reference TRBV19 and TRBJ2-2, reads DGGITQSPKYLFRKEGQNVTLSCEQNLNHDAMYWYRQDPGQGLRLIYYSQIVNDFQKGDIAEGYSVSREKKESFPLTVTSAQKNPTAFYLCASSVGLAGSGELFFGEGSRLTVL.

About this clonotype: A much larger clone lies one base from this, so it may be a read error. The genes are TRBV20-1 and TRBJ1-2; 7 positions agree with TRBD1. This CDR3 has 12 residues. J gave up 10 bases and V 6 bases, and 11 bases lay outside the gene matches. Germline CDR1 DFQATT, CDR2 SNEGSKA (reference sequence). The CDR3 bases are TGCAGTGCAGTTACAGGGGAGGGAGTCTACACCTTC. Its translation: CSAVTGEGVYTF.

This clonotype was counted at least ten times. V gene TRBV11-3 combines with J gene TRBJ1-1; no reliable D call. The CDR3 sequence is 14 residues long. Deletions cut 1 base from V and 3 bases from J, with 9 bases between. Germline assignment: CDR1 SGHNT and CDR2 YENEEA. The CDR3 reads CASSLVAEDTEAFF. The CDR3 nucleotides are TGTGCCAGCAGCTTAGTGGCGGAGGACACTGAAGCTTTCTTT.